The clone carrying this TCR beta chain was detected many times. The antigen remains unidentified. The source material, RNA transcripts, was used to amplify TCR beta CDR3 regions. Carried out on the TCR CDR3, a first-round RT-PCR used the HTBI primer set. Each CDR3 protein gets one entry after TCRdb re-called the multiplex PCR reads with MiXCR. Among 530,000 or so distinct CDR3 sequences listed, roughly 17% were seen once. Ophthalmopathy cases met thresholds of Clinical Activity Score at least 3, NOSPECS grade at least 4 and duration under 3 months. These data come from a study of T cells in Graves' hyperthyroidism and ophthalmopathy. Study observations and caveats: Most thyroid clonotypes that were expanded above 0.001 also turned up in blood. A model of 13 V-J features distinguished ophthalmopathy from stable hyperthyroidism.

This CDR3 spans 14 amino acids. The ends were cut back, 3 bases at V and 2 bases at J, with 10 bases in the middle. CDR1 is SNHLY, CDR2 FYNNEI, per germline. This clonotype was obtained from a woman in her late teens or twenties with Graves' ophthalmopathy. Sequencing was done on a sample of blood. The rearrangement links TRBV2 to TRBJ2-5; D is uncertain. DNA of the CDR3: TGTGCCAGCAGTGATACCCAGGCACAAGAGACCCAGTACTTC. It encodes CASSDTQAQETQYF.